One and the same sample provided the 21 T cell receptor beta chains below, sequenced in a study of shared clonotypes between healthy human individuals. Clones were sequenced by immunoSEQ multiplex PCR, and TCRdb holds only the in-frame ones, with some missing. The data contain about 730,000 clones, roughly 72% of them singletons. The specimen sequenced was memory CD4+ T cells sorted from blood. This sample's subset: CD45RA-negative fraction. These receptors all come from a woman aged 25-40 years in good health.

The gene calls are TRBV7-2 and TRBJ2-7; D is perhaps TRBD2 (6 bases). The CDR3 sequence is 15 residues long. The V gene's germline CDR1 is SGHTA and CDR2 FQGNSA. With 1 base removed from V and 1 base from J, the gap between germline ends came to 11 bases. CDR3 DNA: TGTGCCAGCAGCTTAGATGTAGCGGATTCCTACGAGCAGTACTTC. Protein sequence: CASSLDVADSYEQYF.

The gene calls are TRBV5-1 and TRBJ2-1; 10 nucleotides agree with TRBD1. V lost 4 bases, J lost 10 bases, and 17 bases stayed unmatched. From germline, CDR1 is SGHRS and CDR2 YFSETQ. The CDR3 extends over 17 amino acids. CDR3 sequence reads: CASSQIPGTGVGGEQFF. As DNA, the CDR3 is TGCGCCAGCAGCCAAATTCCCGGGACAGGGGTAGGTGGGGAGCAGTTCTTC.

The count of this clone is one. The V call is TRBV4-2, the J call TRBJ2-6, with D possibly matching TRBD1 (6 bases). The CDR3 has 16 amino acids. The V gene's germline CDR1 is LGHNA and CDR2 YNFKEQ. V lost 5 bases and J 0 bases, leaving 11 bases between the germline ends. In DNA form, the CDR3 reads TGTGCCAGCAGCTTAGGGACATACTCTGGGGCCAACGTCCTGACTTTC. Its translation: CASSLGTYSGANVLTF.

The chain recombines TRBV6-1 with TRBJ2-5; D is uncertain. The CDR3 runs 11 residues. CDR1 and CDR2 (germline): MNHNS, SASEGT. V shed 10 bases and J shed 5 bases, with 11 bases lying between them. The CDR3 DNA is TGTGCCACCAAGCGTTGGGAGACCCAGTACTTC. This codes for CATKRWETQYF.

The CDR3 sequence is CASSVFPSYEQYF. The CDR3 DNA reads TGTGCCAGCAGCGTATTCCCATCCTACGAGCAGTACTTC. V usage is TRBV7-2 and J usage is TRBJ2-7; no firm D call. The CDR3 extends over 13 amino acids. Trimming pared 5 bases from V and 1 base from J, leaving 9 bases between. Looked up from germline, CDR1 is SGHTA and CDR2 is FQGNSA. Variable domain in full (rest from reference TRBV7-2 and TRBJ2-7): GAGVSQSPSNKVTEKGKDVELRCDPISGHTALYWYRQSLGQGLEFLIYFQGNSAPDKSGLPSDRFSAERTGGSVSTLTIQRTQQEDSAVYLCASSVFPSYEQYFGPGTRLTVT.

This clone was seen just once. The rearrangement uses TRBV19 and TRBJ2-1; 12 nucleotides align to TRBD2. The CDR3 is made up of 14 amino acids. V lost 7 bases, J lost 8 bases, and 6 bases stayed unmatched. Germline CDR1 and CDR2: LNHDA and SQIVND (reference sequence). The DNA for the CDR3 is TGTGCCAGTAAGACTAGCGGGAGACTTTATGAGCAGTTCTTC. Its translation: CASKTSGRLYEQFF.

The J gene is TRBJ1-1, the V gene TRBV2; perhaps TRBD1 as D (6 bases). This CDR3 has 11 residues. Looked up from germline, CDR1 is SNHLY and CDR2 is FYNNEI. V was shortened by 8 bases and J by 4 bases, with 8 bases between the two germline ends. The DNA of the CDR3 is TGTGCCAGCTCGGGGGCCACTGAAGCTTTCTTT. This translates into CASSGATEAFF.

In its sample, this clone was seen many times. This CDR3 is also generated by other DNA sequences in the sample. The chain carries TRBV7-8 and TRBJ1-5; D unresolved. Per the germline V gene, CDR1 is SGHVS and CDR2 is FQNEAQ. V was pared by 1 base and J by 6 bases, with 4 bases between. This CDR3 has 12 residues. The CDR3 DNA reads as TGTGCCAGCAGCTTAGAGTCTCAGCCCCAGCATTTT. This codes for CASSLESQPQHF. The full variable domain, in which reference TRBV7-8 and TRBJ1-5 provide the parts outside the CDR3, is GAGVSQSPRYKVAKRGQDVALRCDPISGHVSLFWYQQALGQGPEFLTYFQNEAQLDKSGLPSDRFFAERPEGSVSTLKIQRTQQEDSAVYLCASSLESQPQHFGDGTRLSIL.

Of note for this clone: Just one base apart from a much larger clone, this may be a read error. The chain joins TRBV25-1 to TRBJ2-1; a possible D gene is TRBD1 (5 bases). The CDR3 has 15 amino acids. With 2 bases removed from V and 0 bases from J, the gap between germline ends came to 8 bases. Germline loops: CDR1 MGHDK, CDR2 SYGVNS. Here the CDR3 reads CASSERGSSYNEQFF. As DNA, the CDR3 is TGTGCCAGCAGTGAAAGGGGTAGCTCCTACAATGAGCAGTTCTTC.

The rearrangement uses TRBV5-5 and TRBJ1-5; D call uncertain. The CDR3 length is 14 residues. CDR1 is SGHKS, CDR2 YYEKEE, per germline (reference sequence). V gave up 5 bases and J gave up 0 bases, with 9 bases separating them. The CDR3 here is CASSLVDSNQPQHF. The CDR3 nucleotides read TGTGCCAGCAGTCTCGTTGATAGCAATCAGCCCCAGCATTTT.

The CDR3 spells CASSESRTSGSYYNEQFF. CDR3 nucleotide sequence: TGTGCCAGCAGTGAATCACGGACTAGCGGTAGCTACTACAATGAGCAGTTCTTC. The chain couples TRBV25-1 to TRBJ2-1, with 10 bases matching TRBD2. CDR1 is MGHDK and CDR2 is SYGVNS in the germline V gene. Trimming at V came to 1 base and at J to 3 bases, leaving 9 bases not matched to a gene. This CDR3 is built from 18 residues.

The chain carries TRBV6-1 and TRBJ2-1, with 8 bases lining up with TRBD2. The CDR3 contains 16 residues. Trimming removed 3 bases from V and 10 bases from J; junction bases left unmatched: 14. Germline V CDR1 and CDR2: MNHNS, SASEGT. CDR3 coding DNA: TGTGCCAGCAGTGACTTGAGCGGGAGTGGGAGGGAAGAGCAGTTCTTC. Translated, it gives CASSDLSGSGREEQFF.

The chain couples TRBV30 to TRBJ1-5; D unresolved. The V end lost 2 bases, the J end lost 6 bases, and 11 bases lay between the germline ends. CDR3 length: 13 residues. Germline V gene data show CDR1 as GTSNPN and CDR2 as SVGIG (reference sequence). Here the CDR3 reads CAWSPDHGQPQHF. The CDR3 coding sequence is TGTGCCTGGAGTCCCGACCACGGTCAGCCCCAGCATTTT.

This clone was detected ten times or more. The chain employs TRBV5-6 and TRBJ1-5, with D hard to call. The CDR3 totals 16 residues. Trimming shortened V by 0 bases and J by 5 bases, and 15 bases separated the two germline ends. Germline V gene sequence: CDR1 SGHDT, CDR2 YYEEEE. CDR3 nucleotide sequence: TGTGCCAGCAGCTTGGGGGTGTTCGGCGGAGATCAGCCCCAGCATTTT. It translates to CASSLGVFGGDQPQHF.

The chain combines TRBV7-2 with TRBJ2-1; no clear D gene. The CDR3 runs to 14 residues. CDR1 is SGHTA, CDR2 FQGNSA, per germline. Trimming took 5 bases from V and 0 from J, leaving 8 bases between them. CDR3 nucleotides: TGTGCCAGCAGCCCGCCCCTCTCCTACAATGAGCAGTTCTTC. This codes for CASSPPLSYNEQFF.

The chain joins TRBV5-1 to TRBJ2-3; 12 bases align to TRBD2. This CDR3 contains 18 residues. The junction had 8 bases not matched to a gene; V was cut back by 0 bases and J by 3 bases. Germline CDR1 is SGHRS and CDR2 is YFSETQ. CDR3 protein: CASSLVTSGRTRTDTQYF. CDR3 sequence (DNA): TGCGCCAGCAGCTTGGTCACTAGCGGGAGGACGAGGACAGATACGCAGTATTTT.

The chain links TRBV19 to TRBJ1-5; TRBD1 aligns across 7 bases. Losses at the gene ends were 6 bases for V and 2 bases for J; bases not matched to a gene: 4. This CDR3 comprises 14 residues. Looked up from germline, CDR1 is LNHDA and CDR2 is SQIVND (reference sequence). This CDR3 reads CASRHQGGNQPQHF. As DNA, the CDR3 is TGTGCCAGTAGGCACCAGGGGGGCAATCAGCCCCAGCATTTT. The full variable domain, rest sourced from reference TRBV19 and TRBJ1-5, is DGGITQSPKYLFRKEGQNVTLSCEQNLNHDAMYWYRQDPGQGLRLIYYSQIVNDFQKGDIAEGYSVSREKKESFPLTVTSAQKNPTAFYLCASRHQGGNQPQHFGDGTRLSIL.

The V and J genes are TRBV18 and TRBJ2-1; no reliable D call. Germline-derived CDR1 and CDR2 are KGHSH and LQKENI. The V and J ends lost 3 bases and 6 bases respectively, with 6 bases between them. The CDR3 spans 12 residues. CDR3 nucleotides: TGTGCCAGCTCACCCATTTCCAATGAGCAGTTCTTC. Encoded protein: CASSPISNEQFF.

The V call is TRBV5-1, the J call TRBJ2-2; tentatively, D is TRBD2 (6 bases). Trimming cost V 4 bases and J 3 bases, with 13 bases left between them. This CDR3 comprises 15 residues. From germline, CDR1 is SGHRS and CDR2 YFSETQ. The DNA for the CDR3 is TGCGCCAGCAGCGCCGGCGGGGCCCACACCGGGGAGCTGTTTTTT. Translating it yields CASSAGGAHTGELFF.

V is TRBV9 and J is TRBJ2-3, with D perhaps matching TRBD2 (6 bases). The length of the CDR3 is 17 residues. Trimming left V 3 bases short and J 3 bases short, with 20 bases between. The germline CDR1 and CDR2 sequences are SGDLS and YYNGEE. The CDR3 sequence: CASSAHGTGVGTDTQYF. In DNA form, the CDR3 reads TGTGCCAGCAGCGCACACGGGACGGGAGTTGGTACAGATACGCAGTATTTT. Full variable domain (remainder filled in from reference TRBV9 and TRBJ2-3): DSGVTQTPKHLITATGQRVTLRCSPRSGDLSVYWYQQSLDQGLQFLIQYYNGEERAKGNILERFSAQQFPDLHSELNLSSLELGDSALYFCASSAHGTGVGTDTQYFGPGTRLTVL.

The chain employs TRBV18 and TRBJ2-1; TRBD2 matches 14 bases. CDR3 length: 15 amino acids. The trim removed 4 bases at V and 8 bases at J, leaving 4 bases unmatched. Germline V gene sequence: CDR1 KGHSH, CDR2 LQKENI. DNA of the CDR3: TGTGCCAGCTCACTGGGACTAGCGGGAGCAGATGAGCAGTTCTTC. It yields the protein CASSLGLAGADEQFF. Drawing the rest from reference TRBV18 and TRBJ2-1, the complete variable domain is NAGVMQNPRHLVRRRGQEARLRCSPMKGHSHVYWYRQLPEEGLKFMVYLQKENIIDESGMPKERFSAEFPKEGPSILRIQQVVRGDSAAYFCASSLGLAGADEQFFGPGTRLTVL.